This TCR beta chain was recorded in a study of shared clonotypes between healthy human individuals (TCRdb year 2020). About the study as a whole: A couple of women and a few men aged 18 to 49 years were included in the cohort. Per donor, three plates each were used for CD4 naive and CD4 memory, two for CD8 naive, and one for CD8 memory. The study deeply sequenced blood TCR repertoires of about five healthy adults to estimate repertoire size and the extent of clonotype sharing between individuals. To increase sequencing depth and limit assay-specific biases, different laboratories used diverse techniques to prepare libraries and sequence TCR repertoires. Leukapheresis yielded between about 0.9 and 10 billion PBMCs per donor.

Donors were healthy HIV-negative adults with no recently reported acute infections or vaccinations. Every donor was a Caucasian adult living in Nashville, Tennessee, USA. Magnetic negative selection was used to enrich CD4+ T cells, after which naive cells were positively selected on CD45RA and the negative fraction became the memory subset. Blood was obtained by leukapheresis, after which PBMCs were separated by Ficoll-Histopaque density gradient centrifugation and cryopreserved in liquid nitrogen vapor phase. Analytical flow cytometry was used to check the purity and quantity of each magnetically sorted T cell population. Genomic DNA was isolated from every sorted fraction and measured by UV absorbance on a Nanodrop 2000c. TCR CDR3 regions were amplified from genomic DNA by multiplex PCR using the deep immunoSEQ assay. Extracted genomic DNA from each cell subset was spread evenly across all wells of several immunoSEQ 96-well plates, with each plate serving as a replicate. For sorted subsets, approximately 210 ng of genomic DNA, equivalent to tens of thousands of T cell genomes, went into each replicate PCR. The purified libraries were quantified using a Qubit 3.0 fluorometer, sized with a Bioanalyzer 2100, and then quantified again using the KAPA Library Quantification kit. Every immunoSEQ 96-well plate was sequenced on a separate single-read 150-cycle Illumina NextSeq 550 flow cell. In the paper's pipeline: The immunoSEQ output contained only junctional sequences without quality scores, so filtering could not match that applied to full-length reads. Sequences were annotated with PyIR, a Python wrapper for IgBLAST v1.9, and V/J genes and CDR3 were assigned using IMGT germline references. Reads were removed for weak V/J assignments (E-value above 1e-6), missing CDR3, stop codons, out-of-frame junctions, or ambiguous translated residues. V3J clonotypes were defined by identical inferred V gene, J gene, and CDR3 amino acid sequence. Percentage overlap between repertoires was calculated by dividing the number of shared unique clonotypes by the size of the smaller repertoire. Three approaches were used to assess repertoire richness: RTK rarefaction, the Chao1 estimator, and Recon v2.1 estimates of unobserved clonotypes. OLGA was used to compute generation probabilities for all TCRbeta clonotypes that the gDNA method yielded from a handful of donors. Not all clones reach the TCRdb copy of this immuneACCESS table, which keeps in-frame sequences only. Checked studies attribute under half of the gap to unresolved V genes and leave the rest unexplained. V and J calls plus clone size are reproduced from that table; the DNA served to infer D and trimming. This sample is represented by approximately 2,000,000 clones; 80% to 95% of them were singletons. Of the sample, around 0.38% is held by the ten largest clones.

Overall study results and their limits: Pairwise subsampling led to the expectation that sequencing depth would affect the degree of clonotype sharing among donors. Estimated clonotype richness was generally larger for naive than for memory subsets. The small number of donors limited the genetic and exposure-history diversity represented. When several donors were compared, the shared fraction of clonotypes was 5% to 6.5% for naive CD4, 3.5% to 4% for naive CD8, 2.3% for memory CD4, and 0.4% for memory CD8. Sampling was restricted to blood, and TCR repertoires in tissues likely differ from the TCR repertoires found in blood. Higher generation probabilities were observed for clonotypes shared by all four sorted-subset donors than for non-shared clonotypes. Incomplete sequencing was indicated by rarefaction of sorted-subset datasets, despite the large sequencing depth.

Measured from the cysteine to the phenylalanine, the CDR3 is 15 residues long. Only the CDR3 part of the read is kept: 45 bases, read in frame from the first base. Cut back by 3 bases and 2 bases, the V and J ends lie 14 bases apart. The germline V gene yields MNHEY for CDR1 and SVGAGI for CDR2. As for this clone: Its target antigen remains unknown. The input lacks base qualities; no much larger clone sits a single base away.

The V gene is TRBV6-5 and the J gene is TRBJ2-7; the D assignment is uncertain and may be TRBD1 or TRBD2, with 5 bases supporting each. This TCR derives from a man in his late teens or twenties in good health. Some clones in this sample may be carry-over from other donors' samples. Sample: naive CD4+ T cells from PBMCs. This sample's cell subset or site label indicates: CD45RA+ positively selected. The DNA sequence follows: TGTGCCAGCAGTTATTCCCACCGGGACCCCTACGAGCAGTACTTC. Its product reads: CASSYSHRDPYEQYF.